This T cell receptor (beta chain) was found in a study of cytotoxic CD8 clonotypes in ibrutinib-treated CLL. As for this clone: What it binds is unknown.

Findings and caveats of the study: Under treatment, the uncommon public clonotypes either contracted or remained stable.

Depths of 1 in 200,000 to 1 in 1 million T cells were the sequencing target. Libraries were prepared by immunoSEQ multiplex PCR; TCRdb keeps only in-frame clonotypes and omits some of them. The sample lists 300,000 or so clones, 67% seen once, with just under 6.5% in the top ten. In germline, CDR1 is LGHNA, CDR2 YSLEER. Between the trimmed V and J ends, which lost 1 base and 4 bases, there was a span of 10 bases. The CDR3 consists of 14 residues. The starting material was PBMCs, obtained after 36 months of ibrutinib treatment. J is TRBJ1-2 and V is TRBV4-3; weak D call: TRBD1 (6 bases). The TCR comes from a human donor with chronic lymphocytic leukemia. The CDR3 is CASSQGNRAYGYTF. CDR3 bases: TGCGCCAGCAGCCAAGGGAACAGGGCCTATGGCTACACCTTC.